These T cell receptor beta chains were read from a single sample in a study of blood T cell repertoires in COVID-19. Generated by immunoSEQ multiplex PCR, the TCRdb table keeps only in-frame clones and is missing some. The sample lists 110,000 to 150,000 clones, around 81% occurring once. Sequenced: PBMCs or T cells enriched from blood (not recorded which). The source is a woman between 40 and 55 years old who had recovered from COVID-19. Each CDR3 is given with its conserved first and last residue. D genes are given only for firm matches. Clone size appears in some rows only: once, few, many, or a class for an expanded clone.

J,V,size,D,CDR3,DNA
TRBJ2-6,TRBV4-1,.,.,CASSQEIMVRGPDVLTF,TGCGCCAGCAGCCAAGAGATTATGGTCAGGGGCCCTGACGTCCTGACTTTC
TRBJ2-2,TRBV30,.,TRBD1,CAWSVGTGAGELFF,TGTGCCTGGAGTGTTGGGACAGGGGCCGGGGAGCTGTTTTTT
TRBJ2-5,TRBV6-4,few,TRBD2,CASSEREEETQYF,TGTGCCAGCAGTGAGCGGGAGGAAGAGACCCAGTACTTC
TRBJ1-1,TRBV20-1,.,.,CSANRETEAFF,TGCAGTGCTAATAGAGAGACTGAAGCTTTCTTT
TRBJ1-5,TRBV5-5,once,.,CASSPKGGVAQPQHF,TGTGCCAGCAGCCCTAAGGGGGGGGTAGCTCAGCCCCAGCATTTT
TRBJ2-3,TRBV7-3,.,TRBD1,CASSPGQGTTDTQYF,TGTGCCAGCAGCCCAGGACAGGGGACCACAGATACGCAGTATTTT
TRBJ1-5,TRBV4-1,.,.,CASSLTGSPQEYQPQHF,TGCGCCAGCAGCCTGACAGGCTCTCCCCAGGAGTATCAGCCCCAGCATTTT
TRBJ1-2,TRBV6-5,.,TRBD1,CASNRDRAYGYTF,TGTGCCAGCAACCGCGACAGGGCCTATGGCTACACCTTC
TRBJ1-6,TRBV6-5,.,.,CASTNGATVHF,TGTGCCAGCACCAATGGGGCGACAGTCCACTTT
TRBJ2-2,TRBV11-3,.,.,CASSSLFGELFF,TGTGCCAGCAGTTCCCTCTTCGGGGAGCTGTTTTTT
TRBJ1-2,TRBV7-9,.,.,CASSFLQRWGYTF,TGTGCCAGCAGCTTTTTACAACGTTGGGGCTACACCTTC
TRBJ2-1,TRBV16,.,.,CASSQFPDGGLGFF,TGTGCCAGCAGCCAATTTCCGGACGGGGGGCTTGGGTTCTTC
TRBJ1-6,TRBV9,.,.,CASSVSSGGWGSPLHF,TGTGCCAGCAGCGTATCCTCGGGGGGCTGGGGTTCACCCCTCCACTTT
TRBJ1-4,TRBV5-8,.,TRBD1,CASSAGQGSDNEKLFF,TGTGCCAGCAGCGCAGGACAGGGTAGTGATAATGAAAAACTGTTTTTT
TRBJ2-1,TRBV5-8,.,TRBD1,CASSAGTGGYNEQFF,TGTGCCAGCAGCGCCGGGACAGGGGGTTACAATGAGCAGTTCTTC
TRBJ2-7,TRBV9,once,.,CASSVDENEQYF,TGTGCCAGCAGCGTAGACGAGAACGAGCAGTACTTC
TRBJ2-5,TRBV28,.,.,CASSSAHRVEETQYF,TGTGCCAGCAGCTCCGCCCACAGGGTTGAAGAGACCCAGTACTTC
TRBJ2-7,TRBV9,.,.,CASSSPAGSNSYEQYF,TGTGCCAGCAGCTCCCCAGCGGGCTCCAACTCCTACGAGCAGTACTTC
TRBJ2-1,TRBV3-1/TRBV3-2,.,.,CASSLLASIYNEQFF,TGTGCCAGCAGCCTTCTAGCTTCCATCTACAATGAGCAGTTCTTC
TRBJ2-7,TRBV30,.,TRBD1,CAWVGQGPYEQYF,TGTGCCTGGGTGGGACAGGGACCCTACGAGCAGTACTTC
TRBJ2-1,TRBV27,.,.,CASSLLGSSYNEQFF,TGTGCCAGCAGTTTATTGGGGAGTTCCTACAATGAGCAGTTCTTC
TRBJ1-3,TRBV14,.,.,CASSQGAGGNTIYF,TGTGCCAGCAGCCAAGGGGCAGGAGGAAACACCATATATTTT
TRBJ2-2,TRBV7-3,.,.,CASSLAATGELFF,TGTGCCAGCAGCTTAGCGGCTACCGGGGAGCTGTTTTTT
TRBJ1-2,TRBV9,.,TRBD1,CASSDRTGYGYTF,TGTGCCAGCAGCGACCGGACAGGGTACGGCTACACCTTC
TRBJ1-2,TRBV6-5,few,.,CARRTDWGGYTF,TGTGCCAGACGGACAGACTGGGGCGGCTACACCTTC
TRBJ2-5,TRBV24-1,once,.,CATEKETQYF,TGTGCCACTGAGAAAGAGACCCAGTACTTC
TRBJ1-2,TRBV19,.,.,CASQGNYGYTF,TGTGCCAGTCAGGGAAACTATGGCTACACCTTC
TRBJ1-4,TRBV7-9,.,.,CASSSQGTNEKLFF,TGTGCCAGCAGCTCTCAGGGGACTAATGAAAAACTGTTTTTT
TRBJ1-1,TRBV19,.,.,CASSYGGKNTEAFF,TGTGCCAGTTCCTATGGGGGGAAGAACACTGAAGCTTTCTTT
TRBJ1-2,TRBV11-2,.,TRBD1,CASSPGQASSYTF,TGTGCCAGCAGCCCGGGACAGGCATCAAGCTACACCTTC
TRBJ2-2,TRBV28,.,.,CASRNTGNTGELFF,TGTGCCAGCAGGAATACAGGGAACACCGGGGAGCTGTTTTTT
TRBJ2-7,TRBV4-1,.,TRBD1,CASSPRQGRGGYEQYF,TGCGCCAGCAGCCCTCGACAGGGTCGAGGAGGCTACGAGCAGTACTTC
TRBJ2-3,TRBV7-8,once,TRBD2,CASSSPITSGYTDTQYF,TGTGCCAGCAGCTCCCCGATAACTAGCGGCTACACAGATACGCAGTATTTT
TRBJ1-5,TRBV5-1,.,.,CASSLASGMGQPQHF,TGCGCCAGCAGCTTGGCCTCAGGGATGGGACAGCCCCAGCATTTT
TRBJ1-4,TRBV19,.,.,CASSIPGDGTNEKLFF,TGTGCCAGTAGTATACCCGGGGATGGGACTAATGAAAAACTGTTTTTT
TRBJ2-7,TRBV29-1,.,TRBD1,CSVLGQGVSPYEQYF,TGCAGCGTTCTCGGACAGGGGGTATCCCCCTACGAGCAGTACTTC